This T cell receptor beta chain derives from a study of blood T cell repertoires in COVID-19. In its sample, this clone was seen once. As processed by the authors: Reference gene primer amplification gave estimated nucleated cell counts. Profiled with immunoSEQ multiplex PCR; TCRdb holds only in-frame clones, not every one. That table furnishes V, J and clone size, whereas the DNA furnished D and trimming. The sample has fewer than 250,000 clones, roughly nine tenths seen once. The CDR3 is 22 amino acids. The receptor was isolated from a man aged 60 to 75 with COVID-19, enrolled during active disease. The sequencing input was peripheral blood. The chain uses TRBV21-1 and TRBJ1-5; TRBD1 is the table's D call, not checked against the DNA. TRBV21-1 is listed as a pseudogene. The CDR3 loop reads CASSKSGLPRLESSHSNQPQHF. As DNA, the CDR3 is TGTGCCAGCAGCAAATCCGGATTGCCCAGGCTCGAATCCTCACATAGCAATCAGCCCCAGCATTTT.